This TCR beta chain came from a study of regulatory T cells in long-lasting Graves disease. The V gene's germline CDR1 is SGHVS and CDR2 FQNEAQ. The CDR3 spans 16 residues. Trimming removed 5 bases from V and 4 bases from J; junction bases left unmatched: 9. This clonotype was seen more than once but under ten times. Its antigen is unidentified. Study findings and constraints: Sample size was small, which may have lowered accuracy. Persistent patients had more shared public clonotypes (around 3,000) than new patients (just over 950). There were preferences for TRBV28, TRBJ1-2 and TRBJ2-5 in persistent disease.

Library construction for TCR beta used iRepertoire HTBI primers and Arm-PCR of CDR3 regions. One entry per CDR3 protein, called by TCRdb with MiXCR from the multiplex PCR reads. The sample has 350,000 to 450,000 distinct CDR3 sequences; around 20% are singletons. The time point here: persistent/refractory GD, antithyroid drugs over 5 years with positive TRAb. The TCR library was made from RNA that had been extracted from PBMCs in TRIzol. The J gene is TRBJ2-7, the V gene TRBV7-8, with 12 positions matching TRBD1. The input for sequencing was peripheral blood mononuclear cells (PBMCs), taken when the disease was refractory, from a patient treated with antithyroid drugs. The TCR originated in a female donor with Graves disease. CDR3 region: CASSDRDRGRWYEQYF. CDR3 coding DNA: TGTGCCAGCAGCGACCGGGACAGGGGGCGTTGGTACGAGCAGTACTTC.